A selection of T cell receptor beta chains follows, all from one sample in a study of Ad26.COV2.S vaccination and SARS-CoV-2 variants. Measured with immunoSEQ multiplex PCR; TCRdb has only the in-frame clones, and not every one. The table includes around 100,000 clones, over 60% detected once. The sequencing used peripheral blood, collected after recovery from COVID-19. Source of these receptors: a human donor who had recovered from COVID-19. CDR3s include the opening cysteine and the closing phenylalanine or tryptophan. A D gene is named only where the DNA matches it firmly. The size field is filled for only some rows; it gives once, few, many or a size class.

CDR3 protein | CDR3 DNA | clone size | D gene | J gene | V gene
CASSTTFGGNIYNSPLHF | TGTGCCAGCAGTACAACCTTTGGTGGGAATATATATAATTCACCCCTCCACTTT | NA | NA | TRBJ1-6 | TRBV28
CASSEAENSPLHF | TGTGCCAGCAGTGAAGCGGAGAATTCACCCCTCCACTTT | NA | NA | TRBJ1-6 | TRBV6-1
CASSLFAQGLSYEQYF | TGTGCCAGCAGCTTGTTTGCGCAGGGTTTGTCCTACGAGCAGTACTTC | once | NA | TRBJ2-7 | TRBV11-2
CAWSSFGQGRRAFF | TGTGCCTGGAGTAGCTTTGGACAGGGCCGGCGAGCTTTCTTT | NA | TRBD1 | TRBJ1-1 | TRBV30
CASSEPGQGNDAGELFF | TGCGCCAGCAGTGAACCCGGACAGGGTAACGACGCCGGGGAGCTGTTTTTT | few | TRBD1 | TRBJ2-2 | TRBV10-1
CASSQTSGQETQYF | TGTGCCAGCAGCCAGACTAGCGGGCAAGAGACCCAGTACTTC | NA | TRBD2 | TRBJ2-5 | TRBV7-2
CASLPPGQGREKLFF | TGTGCCTCCTTACCCCCGGGACAGGGTCGTGAAAAACTGTTTTTT | NA | TRBD1 | TRBJ1-4 | TRBV30
CASSEVDSYNQPQHF | TGTGCCAGCAGTGAAGTTGATTCCTACAATCAGCCCCAGCATTTT | once | NA | TRBJ1-5 | TRBV6-1
CALTRNTEAFF | TGTGCGCTTACACGAAACACTGAAGCTTTCTTT | few | NA | TRBJ1-1 | TRBV2
CASSARGDTEAFF | TGTGCCAGCTCAGCGAGGGGAGATACTGAAGCTTTCTTT | once | NA | TRBJ1-1 | TRBV18
CATSRTGGSLNSPLHF | TGTGCCACCAGCAGGACAGGGGGAAGTTTAAATTCACCCCTCCACTTT | NA | TRBD1 | TRBJ1-6 | TRBV15
CASSLVTGEGEQYF | TGTGCCAGCAGTTTAGTGACGGGGGAAGGGGAGCAGTACTTC | NA | NA | TRBJ2-7 | TRBV27
CATGPLVYTF | TGTGCCACCGGACCATTAGTCTACACCTTC | NA | NA | TRBJ1-2 | TRBV28
CASSLGGTSGYEQYF | TGTGCCAGCAGCTTAGGAGGGACTAGCGGCTACGAGCAGTACTTC | NA | TRBD2 | TRBJ2-7 | TRBV11-2
CAWSVKRGGQETQYF | TGTGCCTGGAGTGTAAAGCGGGGGGGGCAAGAGACCCAGTACTTC | NA | TRBD2 | TRBJ2-5 | TRBV30